This entry concerns a single T cell receptor (beta chain). This record belongs to a study of T cell responses to AZD1222 COVID-19 vaccine. Measured with immunoSEQ multiplex PCR; TCRdb has only the in-frame clones, and not every one. In the table there are 150,000 to 200,000 clones, just over 90% of which are singletons. Germline trimming cut 7 bases from V and 2 bases from J; bases unmatched to any gene: 4. This CDR3 contains 13 residues. Germline CDR1 reads MNHEY; CDR2 reads SVGAGI. The sequencing used peripheral blood, collected on day 0 of AZD1222 vaccination. The sequence came from an adult in good health. The chain recombines TRBV6-5 with TRBJ2-7, with 8 bases identical to TRBD1. CDR3 nucleotides: TGTGCCAGCACCGGACAGGGCCCCTACGAGCAGTACTTC. It translates to CASTGQGPYEQYF.